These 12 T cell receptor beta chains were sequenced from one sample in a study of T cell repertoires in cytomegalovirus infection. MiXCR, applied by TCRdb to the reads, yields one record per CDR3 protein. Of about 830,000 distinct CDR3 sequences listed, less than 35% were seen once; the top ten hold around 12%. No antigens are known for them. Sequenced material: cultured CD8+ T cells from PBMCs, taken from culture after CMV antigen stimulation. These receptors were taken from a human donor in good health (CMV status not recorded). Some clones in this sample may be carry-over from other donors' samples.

Here the CDR3 DNA reads TGTGCCAGCAGCACAACGAACCTGCTCGGCACCTTC. It yields the protein CASSTTNLLGTF. The V call is TRBV7-9, the J call TRBJ1-2; D ambiguous. This CDR3 has 12 amino acids. The ends were cut back, 5 bases at V and 13 bases at J, with 17 bases in the middle. The germline V gene has CDR1 SEHNR and CDR2 FQNEAQ (reference sequence). Based on the CDR3 plus reference TRBV7-9 and TRBJ1-2, the full variable domain is DTGVSQNPRHKITKRGQNVTFRCDPISEHNRLYWYRQTLGQGPEFLTYFQNEAQLEKSRLLSDRFSAERPKGSFSTLEIQRTEQGDSAMYLCASSTTNLLGTFGSGTRLTVV.

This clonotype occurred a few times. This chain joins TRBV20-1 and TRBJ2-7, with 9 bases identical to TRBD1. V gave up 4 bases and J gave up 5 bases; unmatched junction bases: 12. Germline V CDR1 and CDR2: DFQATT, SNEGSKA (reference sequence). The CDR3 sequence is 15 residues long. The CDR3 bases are TGCAGTGCTACCCCGGGGACAGGGTTTTCCCACGAGCAGTACGTC. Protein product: CSATPGTGFSHEQYV.

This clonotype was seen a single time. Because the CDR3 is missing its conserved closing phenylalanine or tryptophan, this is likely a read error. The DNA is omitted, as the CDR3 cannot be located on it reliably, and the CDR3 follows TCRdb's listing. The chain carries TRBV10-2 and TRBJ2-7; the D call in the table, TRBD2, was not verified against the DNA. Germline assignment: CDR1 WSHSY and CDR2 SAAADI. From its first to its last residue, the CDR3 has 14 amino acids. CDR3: CASSESTTSSDRVS.

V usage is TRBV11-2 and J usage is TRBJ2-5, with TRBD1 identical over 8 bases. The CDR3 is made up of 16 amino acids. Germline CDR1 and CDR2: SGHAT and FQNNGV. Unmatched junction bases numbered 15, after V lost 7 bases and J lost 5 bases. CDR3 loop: CASTSKARGLMETQYF. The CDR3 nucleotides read TGTGCCAGCACTTCGAAAGCCAGGGGGCTAATGGAGACCCAGTACTTC.

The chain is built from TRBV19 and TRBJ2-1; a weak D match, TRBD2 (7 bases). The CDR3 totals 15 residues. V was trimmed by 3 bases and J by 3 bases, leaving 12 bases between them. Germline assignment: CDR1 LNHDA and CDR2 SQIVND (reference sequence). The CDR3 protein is CASSMGGGYYNEQFF. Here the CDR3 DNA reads TGTGCCAGTAGTATGGGAGGGGGGTACTACAATGAGCAGTTCTTC.

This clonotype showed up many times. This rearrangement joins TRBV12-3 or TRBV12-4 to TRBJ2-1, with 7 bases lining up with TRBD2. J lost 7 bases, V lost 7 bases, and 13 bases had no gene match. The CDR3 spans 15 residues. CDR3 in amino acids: CASTYPGGLGNEQFF. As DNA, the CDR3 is TGTGCCAGCACTTATCCGGGGGGTTTGGGGAATGAGCAGTTCTTC.

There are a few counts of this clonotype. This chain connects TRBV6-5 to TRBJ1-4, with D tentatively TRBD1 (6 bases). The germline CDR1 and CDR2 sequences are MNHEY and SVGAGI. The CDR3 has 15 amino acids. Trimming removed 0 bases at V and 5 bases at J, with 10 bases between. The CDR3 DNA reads TGTGCCAGCAGTTACTCGAGGGGGGGCAATGAAAAACTGTTTTTT. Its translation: CASSYSRGGNEKLFF.

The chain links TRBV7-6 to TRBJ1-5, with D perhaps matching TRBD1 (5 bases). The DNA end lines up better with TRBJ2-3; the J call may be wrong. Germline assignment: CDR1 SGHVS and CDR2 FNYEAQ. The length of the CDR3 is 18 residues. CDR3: CASSLRALGPYSNQPQYF. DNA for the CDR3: TGTGCCAGCAGCTTAAGGGCTCTGGGGCCCTATAGCAATCAGCCCCAGTATTTT.

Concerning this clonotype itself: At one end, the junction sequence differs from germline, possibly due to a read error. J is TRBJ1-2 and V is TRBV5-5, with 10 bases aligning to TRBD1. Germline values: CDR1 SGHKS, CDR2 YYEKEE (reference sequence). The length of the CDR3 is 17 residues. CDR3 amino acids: CASSLAWDRGLGYGHTF. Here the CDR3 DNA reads TGTGCCAGCAGCTTGGCCTGGGACAGGGGCTTAGGGTATGGCCACACCTTC.

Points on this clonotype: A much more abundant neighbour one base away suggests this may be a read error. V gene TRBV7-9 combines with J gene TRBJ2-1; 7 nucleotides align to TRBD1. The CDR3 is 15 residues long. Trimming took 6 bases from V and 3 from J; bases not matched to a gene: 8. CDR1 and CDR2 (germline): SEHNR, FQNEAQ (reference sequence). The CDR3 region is CASRGIGGGYNEQFF. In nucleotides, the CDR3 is TGTGCCAGCAGAGGGATAGGGGGCGGCTACAATGAGCAGTTCTTC.

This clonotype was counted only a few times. In DNA form, the CDR3 reads TGTGCCAGCAGCTTAGAGTCGGGCGGCGCCACTGAAGCTTTCTTT. Translated, it gives CASSLESGGATEAFF. The chain is built from TRBV7-9 and TRBJ1-1, with D unresolved. Germline V CDR1 and CDR2: SEHNR, FQNEAQ (reference sequence). This CDR3 comprises 15 residues. Between the trimmed V and J ends, which lost 1 base and 4 bases, there was a span of 13 bases. The full variable domain, with the rest looked up from reference TRBV7-9 and TRBJ1-1, is DTGVSQNPRHKITKRGQNVTFRCDPISEHNRLYWYRQTLGQGPEFLTYFQNEAQLEKSRLLSDRFSAERPKGSFSTLEIQRTEQGDSAMYLCASSLESGGATEAFFGQGTRLTVV.

The CDR3 bases are TGTGCCAGCAGTTTATCAGCCCCGGGGTACAATGAGCAGTTCTTC. Translated: CASSLSAPGYNEQFF. J is TRBJ2-1 and V is TRBV27, with D perhaps matching TRBD2 (5 bases). Germline assignment: CDR1 MNHEY and CDR2 SMNVEV (reference sequence). The CDR3 is 15 residues long. Trimming cost V 0 bases and J 4 bases, with 10 bases left between them.